A selection of T cell receptor beta chains follows, all from one sample in a study of blood T cell repertoires in COVID-19. Generated by immunoSEQ multiplex PCR, the TCRdb table keeps only in-frame clones and is missing some. This table holds approximately 59,000 clones, 89% found once. Sequenced material: peripheral blood. All receptors come from a human donor in a cohort sampled during active COVID-19. Each CDR3 is given with its conserved first and last residue. The D gene is left open where the match is weak. Some rows mark clone size as missing; the rest say once, few, many or name a class of expanded clone.

v_call	j_call	clone_size	d_call	cdr3_aa	cdr3_nt
TRBV7-9	TRBJ1-3	once	NA	CASGQSSGNTIYF	TGTGCCAGCGGACAGAGCTCTGGAAACACCATATATTTT
TRBV29-1	TRBJ2-3	NA	NA	CSVVGRATDTQYF	TGCAGCGTTGTTGGCAGGGCTACAGATACGCAGTATTTT
TRBV6-5	TRBJ1-3	once	NA	CASRHAGGNTIYF	TGTGCCAGCAGGCATGCGGGTGGAAACACCATATATTTT
TRBV3-1/TRBV3-2	TRBJ1-5	NA	NA	CASSQGGAAYISRRQPQHF	TGTGCCAGCAGCCAGGGGGGAGCGGCATATATCTCCCGCAGGCAGCCCCAGCATTTT
TRBV18	TRBJ2-5	NA	NA	CASSPLEQETQYF	TGTGCCAGCTCACCACTAGAGCAAGAGACCCAGTACTTC
TRBV7-9	TRBJ2-7	NA	TRBD1	CASSLGGQGVYEQYF	TGTGCCAGCAGCTTAGGGGGACAGGGGGTCTACGAGCAGTACTTC
TRBV11-1	TRBJ2-5	NA	NA	CASRQGGETQYF	TGTGCCAGTCGTCAGGGCGGAGAGACCCAGTACTTC
TRBV4-3	TRBJ1-2	NA	NA	CASSQDPGALYGYTF	TGCGCCAGCAGCCAAGATCCAGGGGCACTCTATGGCTACACCTTC
TRBV9	TRBJ2-5	few	TRBD2	CASSVYGGGEETQYF	TGTGCCAGCAGCGTATACGGCGGGGGGGAAGAGACCCAGTACTTC
TRBV2	TRBJ1-3	few	NA	CASSVADGNTIYF	TGTGCCAGCAGTGTGGCAGATGGAAACACCATATATTTT
TRBV19	TRBJ1-2	NA	TRBD1	CASRGQGRNYGYTF	TGTGCCAGTAGGGGACAGGGCAGAAACTATGGCTACACCTTC
TRBV6-5	TRBJ2-3	NA	NA	CASPRIAGGTDTQYF	TGTGCCAGCCCTCGGATAGCTGGCGGCACAGATACGCAGTATTTT
TRBV24-1	TRBJ2-2	NA	TRBD1	CATSAKNTGAGELFF	TGTGCCACCAGTGCCAAGAACACAGGGGCCGGGGAGCTGTTTTTT
TRBV4-1	TRBJ1-2	few	NA	CASSQDPQSNYGYTF	TGCGCCAGCAGCCAAGACCCGCAGTCTAACTATGGCTACACCTTC
TRBV5-1	TRBJ2-3	NA	TRBD2	CASSFRLAGGTDTQYF	TGCGCCAGCAGCTTCCGACTAGCGGGGGGCACAGATACGCAGTATTTT
TRBV6-2/TRBV6-3	TRBJ2-7	NA	NA	CASSYPQGQGSYEQYF	TGTGCCAGCAGTTACCCCCAGGGTCAGGGCTCCTACGAGCAGTACTTC
TRBV10-3	TRBJ1-4	NA	TRBD1	CAIRGTANEKLFF	TGTGCCATCAGGGGGACAGCCAATGAAAAACTGTTTTTT
TRBV7-2	TRBJ1-1	NA	TRBD1	CASSFRGRGTEAFF	TGTGCCAGCAGCTTCAGGGGGCGAGGCACTGAAGCTTTCTTT
TRBV20-1	TRBJ2-5	once	TRBD1	CSGDRQETQYF	TGCAGTGGGGACAGACAAGAGACCCAGTACTTC
TRBV30	TRBJ2-3	NA	TRBD1	CAGTVTDTQYF	TGTGCCGGGACAGTCACAGATACGCAGTATTTT
TRBV2	TRBJ2-7	NA	TRBD2	CASRPLTSGDYEQYF	TGTGCCAGCAGACCACTTACTAGCGGGGACTACGAGCAGTACTTC
TRBV7-8	TRBJ2-5	NA	TRBD1	CASSRDRQETQYF	TGTGCCAGCAGCCGGGACAGGCAAGAGACCCAGTACTTC
TRBV7-9	TRBJ1-1	NA	NA	CASSSTGNTEAFF	TGTGCCAGCAGCTCGACAGGGAACACTGAAGCTTTCTTT
TRBV27	TRBJ2-3	NA	TRBD1	CASSFIGQGDTQYF	TGTGCCAGCAGTTTTATCGGACAGGGTGATACGCAGTATTTT
TRBV5-8	TRBJ2-1	NA	NA	CASSSYVGGRYNEQFF	TGTGCCAGCAGCTCATATGTGGGGGGGCGTTACAATGAGCAGTTCTTC
TRBV11-2	TRBJ2-2	NA	TRBD1	CASSTGVNTGELFF	TGTGCCAGCAGCACAGGGGTCAACACCGGGGAGCTGTTTTTT
TRBV7-9	TRBJ2-2	NA	NA	CASSSVNTGELFF	TGTGCCAGCAGCTCAGTGAACACCGGGGAGCTGTTTTTT
TRBV6-6	TRBJ2-2	once	TRBD2	CASRPSGGNTGELFF	TGTGCCAGCAGACCTAGCGGGGGAAACACCGGGGAGCTGTTTTTT
TRBV6-5	TRBJ2-7	many	TRBD1	CASLPGQGYYEQYF	TGTGCCAGCCTTCCGGGACAGGGGTACTACGAGCAGTACTTC
TRBV14	TRBJ1-6	NA	NA	CASSQDPDTASSSYNSPLHF	TGTGCCAGCAGCCAAGATCCAGATACAGCCTCGAGCTCCTATAATTCACCCCTCCACTTT
TRBV5-5	TRBJ1-2	NA	NA	CASSFDSYGYTF	TGTGCCAGCAGCTTCGACAGCTATGGCTACACCTTC
TRBV11-1	TRBJ2-7	NA	TRBD2	CASSHSAGVRNEQYF	TGTGCCAGCAGTCATTCGGCGGGGGTTCGGAACGAGCAGTACTTC
TRBV7-6	TRBJ1-1	NA	NA	CASSLAWGRNTEAFF	TGTGCCAGCAGCTTAGCTTGGGGCCGGAACACTGAAGCTTTCTTT
TRBV6-5	TRBJ1-6	NA	NA	CASRQLGVSALHF	TGTGCCAGCAGACAGTTAGGGGTCTCAGCCCTCCACTTT
TRBV6-2/TRBV6-3	TRBJ2-1	once	TRBD2	CASSSGVAGYNEQFF	TGTGCCAGCAGTTCCGGGGTAGCGGGGTACAATGAGCAGTTCTTC
TRBV12-5	TRBJ2-5	NA	NA	CASGLVLQTQYF	TGTGCTAGTGGTTTGGTACTGCAGACCCAGTACTTC
TRBV7-3	TRBJ2-3	NA	NA	CASSRGSTDTQYF	TGTGCCAGCAGTCGGGGGAGCACAGATACGCAGTATTTT
TRBV15	TRBJ2-1	NA	NA	CATSRVLGLGGHEQFF	TGTGCCACCAGCAGAGTGCTGGGTCTGGGAGGTCATGAGCAGTTCTTC
TRBV7-9	TRBJ1-4	NA	TRBD1	CASSLGQGARGEKLFF	TGTGCCAGCAGCTTGGGACAGGGGGCGAGGGGCGAAAAACTGTTTTTT
TRBV18	TRBJ2-4	NA	TRBD1	CASSPIMGQGYGKNIQYF	TGTGCCAGCTCACCGATAATGGGACAGGGATATGGCAAAAACATTCAGTACTTC